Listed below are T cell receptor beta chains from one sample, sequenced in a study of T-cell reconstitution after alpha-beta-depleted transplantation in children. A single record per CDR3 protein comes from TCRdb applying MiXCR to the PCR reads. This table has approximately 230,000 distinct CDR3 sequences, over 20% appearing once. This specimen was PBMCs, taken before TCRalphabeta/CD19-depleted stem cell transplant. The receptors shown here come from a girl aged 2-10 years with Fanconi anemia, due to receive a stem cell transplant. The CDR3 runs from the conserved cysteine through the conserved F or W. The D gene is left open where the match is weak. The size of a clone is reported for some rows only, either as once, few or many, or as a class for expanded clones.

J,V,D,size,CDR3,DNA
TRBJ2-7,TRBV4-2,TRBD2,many,CASSQDPSGSSYEQYF,TGTGCCAGCAGCCAAGACCCTAGCGGGAGCTCCTACGAGCAGTACTTC
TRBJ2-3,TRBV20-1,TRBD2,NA,CSAPTSGTDTQYF,TGCAGTGCCCCAACTAGCGGCACAGATACGCAGTATTTT
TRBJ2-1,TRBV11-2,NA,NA,CASSDLGLRGPLHNEQFF,TGTGCCAGCAGCGACTTAGGTCTTCGGGGGCCGTTACACAATGAGCAGTTCTTC
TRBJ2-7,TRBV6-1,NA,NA,CASSREQSYEQYF,TGTGCCAGCAGCAGGGAACAGTCCTACGAGCAGTACTTC
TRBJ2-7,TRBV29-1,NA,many,CSVMTGYYEQYF,TGCAGCGTTATGACAGGTTACTACGAGCAGTACTTC
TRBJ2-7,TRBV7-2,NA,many,CASSLAQGLAYEQYF,TGTGCCAGCAGCTTAGCGCAAGGGTTAGCCTACGAGCAGTACTTC
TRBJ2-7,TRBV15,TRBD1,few,CATSKDRAKAPLYEQYF,TGTGCCACCAGCAAGGACAGGGCGAAGGCCCCCCTCTACGAGCAGTACTTC
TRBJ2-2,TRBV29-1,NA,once,CSVGGGGDITGELFF,TGCAGCGTTGGGGGAGGGGGCGATATCACCGGGGAGCTGTTTTTT
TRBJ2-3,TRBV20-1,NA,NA,CSATLRSDTQYF,TGCAGTGCTACCCTTAGGTCAGATACGCAGTATTTT
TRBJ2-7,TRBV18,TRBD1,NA,CASSPLPGQGAYEQYF,TGTGCCAGCTCACCACTTCCGGGACAGGGGGCATACGAGCAGTACTTC
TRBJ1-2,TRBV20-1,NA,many,CSASSSHPNYGYTF,TGCAGTGCTAGTTCTTCTCATCCTAACTATGGCTACACCTTC
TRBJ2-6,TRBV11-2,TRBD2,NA,CASSLSKLAGGYSSGANVLTF,TGTGCCAGCAGCTTATCTAAACTAGCGGGGGGTTACTCCTCTGGGGCCAACGTCCTGACTTTC
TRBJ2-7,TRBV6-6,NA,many,CASSYSVHEQYF,TGTGCCAGCAGTTACTCCGTCCACGAGCAGTACTTC
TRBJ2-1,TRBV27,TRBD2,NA,CASSFLAGVQFF,TGTGCCAGCAGTTTTCTGGCGGGGGTTCAGTTCTTC
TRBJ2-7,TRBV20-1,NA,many,CSARRPSSSYEQYF,TGCAGTGCTAGAAGACCTTCAAGCTCCTACGAGCAGTACTTC
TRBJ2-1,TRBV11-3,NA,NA,CASSLGREMGAYNEQFF,TGTGCCAGCAGCTTAGGGCGGGAGATGGGGGCTTACAATGAGCAGTTCTTC
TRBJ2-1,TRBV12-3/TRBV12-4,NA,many,CASSLWGNEQFF,TGTGCCAGCAGTTTGTGGGGGAATGAGCAGTTCTTC
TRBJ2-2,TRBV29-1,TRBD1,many,CSVGTGTGELFF,TGCAGCGTCGGGACAGGGACCGGGGAGCTGTTTTTT
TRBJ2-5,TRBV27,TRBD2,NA,CASYSGGLETQYF,TGTGCCAGCTATAGCGGGGGGTTGGAGACCCAGTACTTC
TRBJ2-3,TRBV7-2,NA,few,CASSLNQFTTDTQYF,TGTGCCAGCAGCTTAAACCAGTTTACCACAGATACGCAGTATTTT
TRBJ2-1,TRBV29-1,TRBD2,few,CSVTGTSGTNEQFF,TGCAGCGTCACCGGGACTAGCGGGACTAATGAGCAGTTCTTC
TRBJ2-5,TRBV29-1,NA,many,CSVVGSRQGPTGETQYF,TGCAGCGTTGTTGGCTCCCGCCAGGGACCCACGGGAGAGACCCAGTACTTC
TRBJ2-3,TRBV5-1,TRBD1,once,CASSRGRDRGQLTDTQYF,TGCGCCAGCAGCCGAGGCCGGGACAGGGGGCAGTTGACAGATACGCAGTATTTT
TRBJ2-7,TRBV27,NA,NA,CASSFSGFPTYEQYF,TGTGCCAGCAGTTTCTCAGGGTTTCCTACCTACGAGCAGTACTTC
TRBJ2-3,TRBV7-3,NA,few,CASSLDQIANTSTDTQYF,TGTGCCAGCAGCTTAGACCAAATAGCGAACACTAGCACAGATACGCAGTATTTT
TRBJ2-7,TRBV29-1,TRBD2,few,CSVGLVGSYEQYF,TGCAGCGTAGGACTAGTAGGGTCCTACGAGCAGTACTTC
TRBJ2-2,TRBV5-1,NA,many,CASSLSTGELFF,TGTGCCAGCAGCCTCAGTACCGGGGAGCTGTTTTTT
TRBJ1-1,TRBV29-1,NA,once,CSVEGHQDDVRAFF,TGCAGCGTTGAGGGGCACCAGGATGACGTGCGTGCTTTCTTT
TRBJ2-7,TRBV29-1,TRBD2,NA,CSVEGTSGDYEQYF,TGCAGCGTTGAAGGGACTAGCGGGGACTACGAGCAGTACTTC
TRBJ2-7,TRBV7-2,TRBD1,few,CASSLVGTGVYEQYF,TGTGCCAGCAGCTTAGTAGGGACAGGAGTCTACGAGCAGTACTTC
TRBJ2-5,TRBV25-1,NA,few,CASSLKSAQYF,TGTGCCAGCAGCCTCAAGAGTGCCCAATACTTC
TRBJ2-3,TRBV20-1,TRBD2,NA,CSAGTSGYTDTQYF,TGCAGTGCTGGGACTAGCGGATACACAGATACGCAGTATTTT
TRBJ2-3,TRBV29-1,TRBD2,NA,CSVGAGDDTQYF,TGCAGCGTTGGGGCGGGAGACGATACGCAGTATTTT
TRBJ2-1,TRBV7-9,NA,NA,CASRPGTANEQFF,TGTGCCAGCAGACCCGGGACTGCCAATGAGCAGTTCTTC
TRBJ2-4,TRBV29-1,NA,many,CSARGNIQYF,TGCAGCGCCCGGGGGAACATTCAGTACTTC
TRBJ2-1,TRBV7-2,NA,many,CASSLGGLYNEQFF,TGTGCCAGCAGCTTAGGGGGACTCTACAATGAGCAGTTCTTC
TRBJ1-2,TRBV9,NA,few,CASSTETATNYGYTF,TGTGCCAGCAGCACAGAGACAGCTACTAACTATGGCTACACCTTC
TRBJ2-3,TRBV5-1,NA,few,CASSVERARTDTQYF,TGCGCCAGCAGCGTGGAGCGGGCTCGCACAGATACGCAGTATTTT
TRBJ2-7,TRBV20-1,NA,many,CSAPGKAYYEQYF,TGCAGTGCCCCGGGGAAGGCCTACTACGAGCAGTACTTC
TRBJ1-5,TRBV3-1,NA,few,CASSQQGNSNQPQHF,TGTGCCAGCAGCCAACAGGGGAACAGCAATCAGCCCCAGCATTTT
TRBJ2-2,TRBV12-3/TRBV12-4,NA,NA,CASSPYGELFF,TGTGCCAGCTCCCCCTACGGGGAGCTGTTTTTT